These 7 T cell receptor beta chains originate from one sample sequenced in a study of T-cell reconstitution after alpha-beta-depleted transplantation in children. As it was prepared, the TCRbeta library received unique molecular identifiers. TCRdb recomputed calls from the PCR reads with MiXCR, one row per CDR3 protein. The table lists fewer than 550,000 distinct CDR3 sequences, about 11% of them singletons. The sequencing here drew on PBMCs, taken before TCRalphabeta/CD19-depleted stem cell transplant. The receptors originated from a child younger than 10 with inherited bone marrow failure, due to receive a stem cell transplant.

This clonotype was detected ten times or more. This sequence joins TRBV6-1 and TRBJ2-5; the D is unclear. Per the germline V gene, CDR1 is MNHNS and CDR2 is SASEGT. V was clipped by 7 bases and J by 5 bases, with 11 bases between them. The CDR3 consists of 12 residues. The CDR3 loop reads CASMRVVETQYF. The CDR3 coding sequence is TGTGCCAGCATGCGTGTTGTGGAGACCCAGTACTTC.

This clonotype was seen many times. The chain couples TRBV7-2 to TRBJ2-7; 8 nucleotides match TRBD1. In germline, CDR1 is SGHTA, CDR2 FQGNSA. The CDR3 runs 14 residues. With 5 bases clipped from V and 1 base from J, the junction kept 4 bases outside the gene matches. CDR3 DNA sequence: TGTGCCAGCAGCCCCCGGACAGGGTCCTACGAGCAGTACTTC. Translated, it gives CASSPRTGSYEQYF.

This clonotype showed up many times. This chain uses TRBV29-1 with TRBJ2-5; D possibly corresponds to TRBD2 (6 bases). Germline V gene data show CDR1 as SQVTM and CDR2 as ANQGSEA. V was pared by 3 bases and J by 5 bases, with 10 bases between. CDR3 size: 12 residues. The CDR3: CSVERGAETQYF. The CDR3 bases are TGCAGCGTTGAGCGGGGCGCGGAGACCCAGTACTTC. The full variable domain, its missing parts supplied by reference TRBV29-1 and TRBJ2-5, is SAVISQKPSRDICQRGTSLTIQCQVDSQVTMMFWYRQQPGQSLTLIATANQGSEATYESGFVIDKFPISRPNLTFSTLTVSNMSPEDSSIYLCSVERGAETQYFGPGTRLLVL.

Ten or more counts support this clonotype. The chain couples TRBV7-9 to TRBJ2-7; D perhaps matches TRBD1 (6 bases). Trimming pared 7 bases from V and 3 bases from J, leaving 19 bases between. The CDR3 is 15 residues long. Germline V gives CDR1 SEHNR, CDR2 FQNEAQ (reference sequence). The CDR3 loop reads CASTNLGQRDYEQYF. CDR3 coding DNA: TGTGCCAGCACCAACCTCGGACAGAGAGACTACGAGCAGTACTTC. Full variable domain (outside the CDR3, taken from reference TRBV7-9 and TRBJ2-7): DTGVSQNPRHKITKRGQNVTFRCDPISEHNRLYWYRQTLGQGPEFLTYFQNEAQLEKSRLLSDRFSAERPKGSFSTLEIQRTEQGDSAMYLCASTNLGQRDYEQYFGPGTRLTVT.

Many counts were recorded for this clonotype. The chain employs TRBV12-3 or TRBV12-4 and TRBJ2-7; the D is unclear. The CDR3 totals 14 residues. The germline V and J ends were trimmed by 3 bases and 2 bases, with 11 bases remaining between them. CDR3 region: CASSLRVGTYEQYF. The DNA for the CDR3 is TGTGCCAGCAGTTTGAGAGTGGGTACCTACGAGCAGTACTTC.

This clonotype was observed at least ten times. The DNA of the CDR3 is TGTGCCAGCAGCTTGGGGGCCATAGGGTGGGGAAACATTCAGTACTTC. This encodes CASSLGAIGWGNIQYF. The rearrangement joins TRBV5-5 to TRBJ2-4; no reliable D call. From germline, CDR1 is SGHKS and CDR2 YYEKEE (reference sequence). The CDR3 length is 16 residues. Trimming took 0 bases from V and 6 from J, leaving 16 bases between them.

The sample holds a few counts of this clonotype. The V gene is TRBV28, the J gene TRBJ1-5; D is possibly TRBD1 (6 bases). Germline loops: CDR1 MDHEN, CDR2 SYDVKM. The V end was cut by 2 bases, the J end by 4 bases, with 12 bases between. The CDR3 runs 15 residues. This CDR3 is CASSLDVGQNQPQHF. The DNA for the CDR3 is TGTGCCAGCAGTTTAGATGTTGGACAGAATCAGCCCCAGCATTTT. Filled out from reference TRBV28 and TRBJ1-5, the complete variable domain reads DVKVTQSSRYLVKRTGEKVFLECVQDMDHENMFWYRQDPGLGLRLIYFSYDVKMKEKGDIPEGYSVSREKKERFSLILESASTNQTSMYLCASSLDVGQNQPQHFGDGTRLSIL.